These T cell receptor beta chains were read from a single sample in a study of T cell repertoires in cytomegalovirus infection. TCRdb redid the calling of the reads with MiXCR, one entry per CDR3 protein. The sample lists hundreds of thousands of distinct CDR3 sequences, approximately 40% occurring once. The sequencing sample was made of PBMCs. The source is a human donor in good health (CMV status not recorded). Some clones in this sample may be carry-over from other donors' samples. CDR3s include the opening cysteine and the closing phenylalanine or tryptophan.

>TRBJ2-5|TRBV5-6
CASSLTEGVLETQYF
>TRBJ2-3|TRBV24-1
CATNRDSESSDTQYF
>TRBJ2-5|TRBV6-6
CASSYIGGQETQYF
>TRBJ2-6|TRBV20-1
CSAALGGSGANVLTF
>TRBJ2-1|TRBV4-1
CASSQEGVNEKFF
>TRBJ1-1|TRBV7-2
CASTQDRGVNTEAFF
>TRBJ2-1|TRBV4-1
CASSQEESSYNEQFF
>TRBJ2-7|TRBV28
CASSPSRRGRAYEQYF
>TRBJ2-4|TRBV7-8
CASSLKGANNIQYF
>TRBJ2-7|TRBV12-3/TRBV12-4
CASNLPGGLRSYEQYF
>TRBJ2-1|TRBV7-9
CASSRPDSLEGLAGAYNEQFF